What follows is one T cell receptor (beta chain) and its context. These data come from a study of cytomegalovirus exposure and HLA in healthy donors. The germline gives CDR1 MNHEY, CDR2 SVGAGI. With 2 bases removed from V and 4 bases from J, the gap between germline ends came to 9 bases. The CDR3 consists of 13 residues. PCR primers comprised 60 Vbeta and 13 Jbeta primers. Using immunoSEQ multiplex PCR, the repertoire was profiled, and TCRdb retains in-frame clones only, with some absent. The table lists approximately 95,000 clones, about 80% of them singletons, with about a tenth in the top ten. This sequence was found in a man between 18 and 35 years old in good health and CMV-seropositive. The sample comprised PBMCs. The rearrangement links TRBV6-5 to TRBJ2-7; the D gene is possibly TRBD1 (6 bases). The CDR3 DNA reads as TGTGCCAGCAGTTACAATGGACAGTACGAGCAGTACTTC. Encoded protein: CASSYNGQYEQYF.